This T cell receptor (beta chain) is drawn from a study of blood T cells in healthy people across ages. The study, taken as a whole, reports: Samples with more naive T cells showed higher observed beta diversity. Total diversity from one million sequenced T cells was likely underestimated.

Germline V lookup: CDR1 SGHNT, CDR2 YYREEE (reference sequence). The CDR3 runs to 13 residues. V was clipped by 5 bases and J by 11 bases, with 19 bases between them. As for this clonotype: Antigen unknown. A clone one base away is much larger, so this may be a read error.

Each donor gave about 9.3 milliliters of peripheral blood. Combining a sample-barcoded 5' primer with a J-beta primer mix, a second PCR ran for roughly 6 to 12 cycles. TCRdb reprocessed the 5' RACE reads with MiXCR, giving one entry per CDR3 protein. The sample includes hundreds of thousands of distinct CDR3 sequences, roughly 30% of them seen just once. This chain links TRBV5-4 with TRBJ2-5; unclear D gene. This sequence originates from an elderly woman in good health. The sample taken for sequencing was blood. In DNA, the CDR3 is TGTGCCAGCAGTCGGACGTTTAGAGAGGAGCAGTACTTC. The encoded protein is CASSRTFREEQYF.